The 21 T cell receptor beta chains presented below share a single source sample, sequenced in a study of blood T cell repertoires in COVID-19. Some clones are missing from TCRdb's copy, which holds only in-frame ones; the method was immunoSEQ multiplex PCR. The table includes about 87,000 clones, roughly 75% detected once. The sequenced material came from peripheral blood. All receptors come from a woman in her forties or fifties with acute or convalescent COVID-19.

The rearrangement links TRBV5-1 to TRBJ2-7, with 9 positions matching TRBD2. With V trimmed by 0 bases and J by 7 bases, 2 bases remained unmatched. CDR3 size: 13 residues. CDR1 SGHRS and CDR2 YFSETQ come from the germline V gene. This chain's CDR3 is CASSLAAGGEQYF. CDR3 DNA sequence: TGCGCCAGCAGCTTGGCTGCGGGGGGGGAGCAGTACTTC.

This clone was detected only once. V usage is TRBV28 and J usage is TRBJ1-3; D gene uncertain. The CDR3 consists of 16 residues. Germline V lookup: CDR1 MDHEN, CDR2 SYDVKM. V was trimmed by 8 bases and J by 3 bases, leaving 20 bases between them. The CDR3 DNA reads as TGTGCCAGCCTCATCCCCCCAAGGCTAGTTGGAAACACCATATATTTT. It translates to CASLIPPRLVGNTIYF.

The rearrangement links TRBV7-9 to TRBJ2-7; 8 nucleotides agree with TRBD1. After removal of 2 bases from V and 5 bases from J, the junction contained 5 bases not matched to a gene. The CDR3 loop spans 14 amino acids. CDR1 and CDR2 from the germline V gene are SEHNR and FQNEAQ (reference sequence). CDR3 loop: CASSLPGGLDEQYF. In DNA form, the CDR3 reads TGTGCCAGCAGCTTACCAGGGGGCTTGGACGAGCAGTACTTC.

This chain links TRBV6-1 with TRBJ2-1, with TRBD1 matching 9 bases. The CDR3 is 15 amino acids. Trimming took 2 bases from V and 7 from J; bases not matched to a gene: 6. Germline lookup yields CDR1 MNHNS and CDR2 SASEGT. As DNA, the CDR3 is TGTGCCAGCAGTGAACAGGGACAGGGTCTTAATGAGCAGTTCTTC. It encodes CASSEQGQGLNEQFF.

The rearrangement joins TRBV3-1 (or the pseudogene TRBV3-2) to TRBJ2-5; 8 nucleotides agree with TRBD1. V lost 2 bases to trimming and J lost 5 bases; unmatched junction nucleotides: 1. The germline gives CDR1 LGHDT, CDR2 YNNKEL (reference sequence). CDR3 length equals 13 residues. The CDR3 protein is CASSQNRGETQYF. The CDR3 bases are TGTGCCAGCAGCCAAAACAGGGGGGAGACCCAGTACTTC.

This clone appeared many times. V usage is TRBV27 and J usage is TRBJ2-7; 10 nucleotides agree with TRBD2. The V gene's germline CDR1 is MNHEY and CDR2 SMNVEV (reference sequence). The V segment lost 10 bases and the J segment 5 bases; nucleotides outside the gene matches: 11. CDR3 length equals 14 residues. The CDR3 bases are TGTGCCACCTCTAGAGGGACTAGCGTTCACGAGCAGTACTTC. The encoded protein is CATSRGTSVHEQYF.

The V gene is TRBV7-9, the J gene TRBJ1-2, with 9 bases matching TRBD1. CDR3 size: 15 residues. The V and J ends lost 5 bases and 4 bases, in that order; junction bases with no gene match: 8. Germline assignment: CDR1 SEHNR and CDR2 FQNEAQ (reference sequence). The CDR3, as DNA: TGTGCCAGCAGCAGTCGGGACAGGGCATTCTATGGCTACACCTTC. The encoded protein is CASSSRDRAFYGYTF.

This chain links TRBV19 with TRBJ1-2; D call uncertain. The CDR3 is made up of 13 amino acids. Germline V lookup: CDR1 LNHDA, CDR2 SQIVND (reference sequence). Trimming took off 3 bases at V and 2 bases at J, with 7 bases between the two ends. CDR3 sequence: CASSMIQNYGYTF. The CDR3 nucleotides read TGTGCCAGTAGTATGATCCAGAACTATGGCTACACCTTC. Full variable domain (remainder filled in from reference TRBV19 and TRBJ1-2): DGGITQSPKYLFRKEGQNVTLSCEQNLNHDAMYWYRQDPGQGLRLIYYSQIVNDFQKGDIAEGYSVSREKKESFPLTVTSAQKNPTAFYLCASSMIQNYGYTFGSGTRLTVV.

A single count supports this clone. The gene calls are TRBV4-1 and TRBJ1-2, with a weak D call TRBD1 (6 bases). The ends were cut back, 0 bases at V and 2 bases at J, with 13 bases in the middle. The germline CDR1 and CDR2 sequences are MGHRA and YSYEKL. CDR3 length: 16 residues. CDR3 DNA: TGCGCCAGCAGCCAAGATTCAAACAGGGTGAACTATGGCTACACCTTC. Translating gives CASSQDSNRVNYGYTF.

V is TRBV7-9 and J is TRBJ1-4; D ambiguous. V lost 0 bases, J lost 8 bases, and 13 bases lay in between. The CDR3 is made up of 15 amino acids. Germline V gene data show CDR1 as SEHNR and CDR2 as FQNEAQ (reference sequence). CDR3 protein: CASSLAQVQKEKLFF. CDR3 sequence (DNA): TGTGCCAGCAGCTTAGCGCAGGTACAGAAGGAAAAACTGTTTTTT.

This clone has only one observation. The chain couples TRBV6-5 to TRBJ2-2; D is possibly TRBD1 (6 bases). The V gene lost 6 bases and the J gene lost 5 bases, with 10 bases spanning the gap. This CDR3 region has 13 residues. Germline assignment: CDR1 MNHEY and CDR2 SVGAGI. The CDR3 DNA reads as TGTGCCAGCAGCCCACAGGGTACCGGGGAGCTGTTTTTT. Protein: CASSPQGTGELFF.

The rearrangement joins TRBV7-6 to TRBJ1-1, with D unresolved. Germline CDR1 reads SGHVS; CDR2 reads FNYEAQ. V lost 4 bases and J 0 bases, leaving 9 bases between the germline ends. This CDR3 is 14 amino acids long. The CDR3 coding sequence is TGTGCCAGCAGCTCGAACCGGGTGAACACTGAAGCTTTCTTT. Its translation: CASSSNRVNTEAFF.

The chain is built from TRBV5-1 and TRBJ2-2, with 8 bases that match TRBD1. This CDR3 region has 15 residues. Trimming at V came to 4 bases and at J to 4 bases, leaving 6 bases not matched to a gene. Germline CDR1 reads SGHRS; CDR2 reads YFSETQ. The CDR3 DNA reads as TGCGCCAGCAGCCCGGGACAGGCGAGCACCGGGGAGCTGTTTTTT. Residues: CASSPGQASTGELFF.

This chain joins TRBV3-1 (or the pseudogene TRBV3-2) and TRBJ2-5; TRBD2 is a possible D gene (5 bases). The CDR3 runs to 15 residues. From germline, CDR1 is LGHDT and CDR2 YNNKEL (reference sequence). The V end lost 1 base, the J end lost 2 bases, and 11 bases lay between the germline ends. In nucleotides, the CDR3 is TGTGCCAGCAGCCAAGGACTATGGGGACAAGAGACCCAGTACTTC. Its translation is CASSQGLWGQETQYF.

The V and J genes are TRBV4-2 and TRBJ1-1; 9 bases align to TRBD1. The length of the CDR3 is 15 residues. V dropped 4 bases and J dropped 4; count of bases not matched to a gene: 7. CDR1 LGHNA and CDR2 YNFKEQ come from the germline V gene. The CDR3 DNA follows: TGTGCCAGCAGCCGACCGGGACAGGGCGGCACTGAAGCTTTCTTT. This gives the protein CASSRPGQGGTEAFF.

This clone was recorded a few times. The chain joins TRBV7-8 to TRBJ2-1; the match to TRBD1 covers 7 bases. V lost 5 bases, J lost 7 bases, and 8 bases stayed unmatched. From germline, CDR1 is SGHVS and CDR2 FQNEAQ. The CDR3 loop spans 14 amino acids. CDR3 protein: CASSRGGRGNEQFF. The CDR3 DNA is TGTGCCAGCAGCCGAGGGGGCAGGGGGAATGAGCAGTTCTTC.

This clone appeared a few times. CDR3 coding DNA: TGTGCCAGCTCCCGGACTTGGAACACTGAAGCTTTCTTT. It yields the protein CASSRTWNTEAFF. The V call is TRBV27, the J call TRBJ1-1; D ambiguous. V lost 8 bases to trimming and J lost 1 base, with 11 bases between them. The CDR3 consists of 13 residues. Germline values: CDR1 MNHEY, CDR2 SMNVEV (reference sequence).

A single count supports this clone. The chain couples TRBV28 to TRBJ2-1; 9 nucleotides agree with TRBD1. The junction had 8 bases not matched to a gene; V was cut back by 6 bases and J by 5 bases. The CDR3 is 15 amino acids. Germline loops: CDR1 MDHEN, CDR2 SYDVKM. The CDR3 DNA follows: TGTGCCAGCAGCGCGACCGGGACAGGGCACAATGAGCAGTTCTTC. The encoded protein is CASSATGTGHNEQFF.

This clone occurred a few times. The chain is built from TRBV11-1 and TRBJ1-1; possible D gene TRBD1, 6 bases. Germline assignment: CDR1 SGHAT and CDR2 FQDESV (reference sequence). Deletions cut 2 bases from V and 0 bases from J, with 10 bases between. CDR3 length: 15 residues. CDR3 protein: CASSLSTGLNTEAFF. Written as DNA, the CDR3 is TGTGCCAGCAGCTTATCGACAGGATTGAACACTGAAGCTTTCTTT.

A word on this clone: The identical CDR3 is also encoded by other nucleotide sequences in the sample. The V call is TRBV6-5, the J call TRBJ1-1, with D possibly being TRBD1 (6 bases). This CDR3 contains 14 residues. V was pared by 1 base and J by 2 bases, with 8 bases between. Germline-derived CDR1 and CDR2 are MNHEY and SVGAGI. Here the CDR3 DNA reads TGTGCCAGCAGTTACTTACAGGGTAACACTGAAGCTTTCTTT. This gives the protein CASSYLQGNTEAFF.

V usage is TRBV7-9 and J usage is TRBJ2-2; 8 bases agree with TRBD2. The CDR3 sequence is 15 residues long. The germline V gene has CDR1 SEHNR and CDR2 FQNEAQ (reference sequence). Unmatched junction bases numbered 9, after V lost 8 bases and J lost 4 bases. CDR3 sequence reads: CASAEAGESTGELFF. CDR3 sequence (DNA): TGTGCCAGCGCGGAAGCGGGGGAATCCACCGGGGAGCTGTTTTTT.